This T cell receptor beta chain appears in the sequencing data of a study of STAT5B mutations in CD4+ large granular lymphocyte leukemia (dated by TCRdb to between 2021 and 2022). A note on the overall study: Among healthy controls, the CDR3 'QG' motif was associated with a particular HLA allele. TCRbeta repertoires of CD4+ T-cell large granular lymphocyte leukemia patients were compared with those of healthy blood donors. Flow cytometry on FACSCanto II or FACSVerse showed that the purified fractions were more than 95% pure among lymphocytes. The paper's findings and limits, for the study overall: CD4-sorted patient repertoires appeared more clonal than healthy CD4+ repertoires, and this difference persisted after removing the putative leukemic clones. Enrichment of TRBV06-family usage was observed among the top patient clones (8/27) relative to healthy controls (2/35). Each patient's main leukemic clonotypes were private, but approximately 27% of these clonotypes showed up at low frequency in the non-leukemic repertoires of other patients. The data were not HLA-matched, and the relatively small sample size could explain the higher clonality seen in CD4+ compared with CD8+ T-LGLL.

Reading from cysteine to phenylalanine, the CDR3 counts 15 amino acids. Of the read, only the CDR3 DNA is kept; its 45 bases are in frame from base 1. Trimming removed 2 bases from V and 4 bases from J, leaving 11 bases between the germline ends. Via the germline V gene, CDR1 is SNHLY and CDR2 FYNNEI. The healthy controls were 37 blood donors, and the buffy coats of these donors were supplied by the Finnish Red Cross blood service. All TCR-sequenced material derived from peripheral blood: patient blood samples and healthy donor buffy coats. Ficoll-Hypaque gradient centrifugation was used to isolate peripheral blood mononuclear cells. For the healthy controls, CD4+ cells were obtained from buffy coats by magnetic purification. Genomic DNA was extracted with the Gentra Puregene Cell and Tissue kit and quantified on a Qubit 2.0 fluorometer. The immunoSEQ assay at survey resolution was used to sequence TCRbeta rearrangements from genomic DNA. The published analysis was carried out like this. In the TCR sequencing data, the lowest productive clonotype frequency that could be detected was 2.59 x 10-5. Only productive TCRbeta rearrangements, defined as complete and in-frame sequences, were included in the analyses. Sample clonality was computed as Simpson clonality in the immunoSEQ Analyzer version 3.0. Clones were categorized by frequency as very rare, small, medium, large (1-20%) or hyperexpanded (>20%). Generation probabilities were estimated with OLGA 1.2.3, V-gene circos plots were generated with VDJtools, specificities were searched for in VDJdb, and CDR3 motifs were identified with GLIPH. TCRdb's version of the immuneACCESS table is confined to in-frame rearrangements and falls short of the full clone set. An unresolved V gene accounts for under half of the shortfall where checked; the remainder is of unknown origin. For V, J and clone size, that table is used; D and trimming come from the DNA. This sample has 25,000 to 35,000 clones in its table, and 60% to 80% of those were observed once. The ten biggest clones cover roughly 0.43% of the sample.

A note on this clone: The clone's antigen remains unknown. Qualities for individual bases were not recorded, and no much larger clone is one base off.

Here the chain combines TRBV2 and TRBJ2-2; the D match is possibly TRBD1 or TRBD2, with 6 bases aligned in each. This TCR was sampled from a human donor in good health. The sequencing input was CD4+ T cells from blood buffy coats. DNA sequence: TGTGCCAGCAGTGAATGGGGGGCGGGCACCGGGGAGCTGTTTTTT. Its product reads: CASSEWGAGTGELFF.